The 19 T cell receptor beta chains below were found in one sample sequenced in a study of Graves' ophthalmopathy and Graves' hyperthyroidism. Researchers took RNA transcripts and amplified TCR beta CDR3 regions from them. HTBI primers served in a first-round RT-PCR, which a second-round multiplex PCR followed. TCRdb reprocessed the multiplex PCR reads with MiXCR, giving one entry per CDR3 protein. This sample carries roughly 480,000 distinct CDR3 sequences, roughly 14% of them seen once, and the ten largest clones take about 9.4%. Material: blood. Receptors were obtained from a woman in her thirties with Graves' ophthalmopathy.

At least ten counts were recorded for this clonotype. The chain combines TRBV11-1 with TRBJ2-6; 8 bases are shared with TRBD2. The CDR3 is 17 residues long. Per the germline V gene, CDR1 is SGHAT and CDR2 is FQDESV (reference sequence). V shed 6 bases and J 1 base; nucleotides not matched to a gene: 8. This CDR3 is CASSLTRGGSGANVLTF. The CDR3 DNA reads TGTGCCAGCAGTTTGACTCGGGGGGGTTCTGGGGCCAACGTCCTGACTTTC.

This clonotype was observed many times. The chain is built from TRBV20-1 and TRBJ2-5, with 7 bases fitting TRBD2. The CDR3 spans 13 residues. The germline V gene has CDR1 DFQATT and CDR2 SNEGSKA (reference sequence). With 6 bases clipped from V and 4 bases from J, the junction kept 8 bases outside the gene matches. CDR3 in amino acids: CSAAGRAPETQYF. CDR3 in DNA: TGCAGTGCCGCGGGGAGGGCCCCAGAGACCCAGTACTTC.

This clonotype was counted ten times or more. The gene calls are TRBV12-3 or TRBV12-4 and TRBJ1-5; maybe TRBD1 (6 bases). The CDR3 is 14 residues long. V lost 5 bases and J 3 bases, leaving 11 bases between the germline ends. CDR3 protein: CASSTGSANQPQHF. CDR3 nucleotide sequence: TGTGCCAGCAGTACAGGGTCGGCCAATCAGCCCCAGCATTTT.

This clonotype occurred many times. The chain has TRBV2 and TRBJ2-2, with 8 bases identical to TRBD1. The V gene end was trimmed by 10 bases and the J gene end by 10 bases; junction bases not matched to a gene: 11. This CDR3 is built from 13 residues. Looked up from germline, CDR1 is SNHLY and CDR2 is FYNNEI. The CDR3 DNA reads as TGTGCCAACACGGACAGGGTCGCGGCGGAGCTGTTTTTT. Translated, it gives CANTDRVAAELFF.

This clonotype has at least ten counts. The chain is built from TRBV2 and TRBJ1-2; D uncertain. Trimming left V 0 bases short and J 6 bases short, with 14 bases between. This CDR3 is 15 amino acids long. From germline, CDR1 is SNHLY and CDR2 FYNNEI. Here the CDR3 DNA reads TGTGCCAGCAGTGAAGCCGGGTCTTACACCCATGGCTACACCTTC. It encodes CASSEAGSYTHGYTF.

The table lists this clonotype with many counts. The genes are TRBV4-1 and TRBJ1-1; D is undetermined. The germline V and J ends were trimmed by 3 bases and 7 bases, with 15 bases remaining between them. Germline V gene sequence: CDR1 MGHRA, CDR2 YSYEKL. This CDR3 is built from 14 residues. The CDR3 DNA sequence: TGCGCCAGCAGCCAGGAGATCGTCTTGGGTGAAGCTTTCTTT. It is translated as CASSQEIVLGEAFF.

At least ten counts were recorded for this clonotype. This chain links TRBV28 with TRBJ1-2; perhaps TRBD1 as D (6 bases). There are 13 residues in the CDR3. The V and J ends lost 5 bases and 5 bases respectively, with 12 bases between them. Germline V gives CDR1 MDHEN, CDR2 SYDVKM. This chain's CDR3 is CASSHPGAYGYTF. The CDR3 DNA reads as TGTGCCAGCAGTCACCCGGGGGCATATGGCTACACCTTC.

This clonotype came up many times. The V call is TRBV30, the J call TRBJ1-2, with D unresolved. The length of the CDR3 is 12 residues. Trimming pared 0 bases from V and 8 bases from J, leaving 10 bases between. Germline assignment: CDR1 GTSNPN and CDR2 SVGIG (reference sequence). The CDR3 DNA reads TGTGCCTGGAGTGTAAACTATTTGGGCTACACCTTC. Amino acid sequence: CAWSVNYLGYTF.

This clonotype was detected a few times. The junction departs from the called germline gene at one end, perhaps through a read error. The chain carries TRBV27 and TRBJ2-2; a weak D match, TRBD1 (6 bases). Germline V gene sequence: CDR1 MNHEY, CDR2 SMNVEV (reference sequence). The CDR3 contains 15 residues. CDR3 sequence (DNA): TGTGCCAGCAAAGCGAGTCAGGGGTACACCGGGGAGCTGTGTTTT. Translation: CASKASQGYTGELCF.

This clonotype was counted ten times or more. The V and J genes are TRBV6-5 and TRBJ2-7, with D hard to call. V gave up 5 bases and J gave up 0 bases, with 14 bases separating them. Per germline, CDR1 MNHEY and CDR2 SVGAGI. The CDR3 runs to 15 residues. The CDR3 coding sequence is TGTGCCAGCAGTACCGCTCCAACCCACTCCTACGAGCAGTACTTC. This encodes CASSTAPTHSYEQYF.

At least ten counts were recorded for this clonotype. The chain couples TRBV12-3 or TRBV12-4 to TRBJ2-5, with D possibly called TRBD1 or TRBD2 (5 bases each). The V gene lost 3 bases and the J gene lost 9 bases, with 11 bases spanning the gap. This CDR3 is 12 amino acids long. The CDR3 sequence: CASSFEPGPQYF. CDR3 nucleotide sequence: TGTGCCAGCAGTTTTGAGCCGGGACCCCAGTACTTC.

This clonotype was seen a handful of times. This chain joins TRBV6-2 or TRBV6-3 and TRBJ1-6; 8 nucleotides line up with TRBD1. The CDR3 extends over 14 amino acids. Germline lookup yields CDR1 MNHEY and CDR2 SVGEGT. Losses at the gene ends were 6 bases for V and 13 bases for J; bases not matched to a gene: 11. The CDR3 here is CASSPGQASRPLHF. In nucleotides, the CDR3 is TGTGCCAGCAGCCCGGGACAGGCTTCGAGGCCCCTCCACTTT.

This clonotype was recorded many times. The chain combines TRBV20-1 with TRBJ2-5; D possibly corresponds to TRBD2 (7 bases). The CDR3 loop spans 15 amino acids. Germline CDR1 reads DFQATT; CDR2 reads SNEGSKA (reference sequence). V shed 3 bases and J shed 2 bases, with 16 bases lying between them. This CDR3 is CSARFRGGGQETQYF. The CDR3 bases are TGCAGTGCTAGGTTCAGGGGAGGGGGACAAGAGACCCAGTACTTC.

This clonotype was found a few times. Written as DNA, the CDR3 is TGTGCCAGCAGTTTATGGCCCTCCTACGAGCAGTACTTC. Amino acids: CASSLWPSYEQYF. The chain couples TRBV28 to TRBJ2-7, with unresolved D. Germline lookup yields CDR1 MDHEN and CDR2 SYDVKM. Trimming removed 0 bases at V and 0 bases at J, with 3 bases between. The CDR3 loop spans 13 amino acids.

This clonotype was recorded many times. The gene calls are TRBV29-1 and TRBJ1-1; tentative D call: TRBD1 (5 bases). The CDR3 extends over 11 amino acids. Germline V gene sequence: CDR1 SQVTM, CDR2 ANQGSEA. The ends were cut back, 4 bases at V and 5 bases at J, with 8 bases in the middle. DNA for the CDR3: TGCAGCGTTGTCAGGGCGACTGAAGCTTTCTTT. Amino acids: CSVVRATEAFF.

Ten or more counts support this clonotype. CDR3 sequence (DNA): TGTGCCAGCAGTCCGACTAGCGGGTACTACGAGCAGTACTTC. This encodes CASSPTSGYYEQYF. V and J are TRBV12-3 or TRBV12-4 and TRBJ2-7; 10 bases are shared with TRBD2. V gave up 5 bases and J gave up 3 bases; unmatched junction bases: 4. This CDR3 region has 14 residues.

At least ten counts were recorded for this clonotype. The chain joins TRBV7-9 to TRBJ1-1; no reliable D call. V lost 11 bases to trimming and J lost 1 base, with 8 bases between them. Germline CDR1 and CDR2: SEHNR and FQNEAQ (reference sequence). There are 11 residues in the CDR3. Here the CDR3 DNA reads TGTGCCGGCTTTGAGAACACTGAAGCTTTCTTT. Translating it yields CAGFENTEAFF.

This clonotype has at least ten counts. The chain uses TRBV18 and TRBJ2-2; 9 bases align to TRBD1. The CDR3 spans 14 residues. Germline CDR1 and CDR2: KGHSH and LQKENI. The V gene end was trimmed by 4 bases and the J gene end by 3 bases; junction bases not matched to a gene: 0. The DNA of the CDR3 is TGTGCCAGCTCACGGACAGGGGACACCGGGGAGCTGTTTTTT. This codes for CASSRTGDTGELFF. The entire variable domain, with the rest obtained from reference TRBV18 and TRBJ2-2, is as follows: NAGVMQNPRHLVRRRGQEARLRCSPMKGHSHVYWYRQLPEEGLKFMVYLQKENIIDESGMPKERFSAEFPKEGPSILRIQQVVRGDSAAYFCASSRTGDTGELFFGEGSRLTVL.

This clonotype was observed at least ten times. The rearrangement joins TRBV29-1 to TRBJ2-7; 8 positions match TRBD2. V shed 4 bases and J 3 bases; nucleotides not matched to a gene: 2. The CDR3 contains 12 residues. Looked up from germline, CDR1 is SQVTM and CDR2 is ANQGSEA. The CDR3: CSVGGGFYEQYF. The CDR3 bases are TGCAGCGTTGGCGGGGGGTTCTACGAGCAGTACTTC.